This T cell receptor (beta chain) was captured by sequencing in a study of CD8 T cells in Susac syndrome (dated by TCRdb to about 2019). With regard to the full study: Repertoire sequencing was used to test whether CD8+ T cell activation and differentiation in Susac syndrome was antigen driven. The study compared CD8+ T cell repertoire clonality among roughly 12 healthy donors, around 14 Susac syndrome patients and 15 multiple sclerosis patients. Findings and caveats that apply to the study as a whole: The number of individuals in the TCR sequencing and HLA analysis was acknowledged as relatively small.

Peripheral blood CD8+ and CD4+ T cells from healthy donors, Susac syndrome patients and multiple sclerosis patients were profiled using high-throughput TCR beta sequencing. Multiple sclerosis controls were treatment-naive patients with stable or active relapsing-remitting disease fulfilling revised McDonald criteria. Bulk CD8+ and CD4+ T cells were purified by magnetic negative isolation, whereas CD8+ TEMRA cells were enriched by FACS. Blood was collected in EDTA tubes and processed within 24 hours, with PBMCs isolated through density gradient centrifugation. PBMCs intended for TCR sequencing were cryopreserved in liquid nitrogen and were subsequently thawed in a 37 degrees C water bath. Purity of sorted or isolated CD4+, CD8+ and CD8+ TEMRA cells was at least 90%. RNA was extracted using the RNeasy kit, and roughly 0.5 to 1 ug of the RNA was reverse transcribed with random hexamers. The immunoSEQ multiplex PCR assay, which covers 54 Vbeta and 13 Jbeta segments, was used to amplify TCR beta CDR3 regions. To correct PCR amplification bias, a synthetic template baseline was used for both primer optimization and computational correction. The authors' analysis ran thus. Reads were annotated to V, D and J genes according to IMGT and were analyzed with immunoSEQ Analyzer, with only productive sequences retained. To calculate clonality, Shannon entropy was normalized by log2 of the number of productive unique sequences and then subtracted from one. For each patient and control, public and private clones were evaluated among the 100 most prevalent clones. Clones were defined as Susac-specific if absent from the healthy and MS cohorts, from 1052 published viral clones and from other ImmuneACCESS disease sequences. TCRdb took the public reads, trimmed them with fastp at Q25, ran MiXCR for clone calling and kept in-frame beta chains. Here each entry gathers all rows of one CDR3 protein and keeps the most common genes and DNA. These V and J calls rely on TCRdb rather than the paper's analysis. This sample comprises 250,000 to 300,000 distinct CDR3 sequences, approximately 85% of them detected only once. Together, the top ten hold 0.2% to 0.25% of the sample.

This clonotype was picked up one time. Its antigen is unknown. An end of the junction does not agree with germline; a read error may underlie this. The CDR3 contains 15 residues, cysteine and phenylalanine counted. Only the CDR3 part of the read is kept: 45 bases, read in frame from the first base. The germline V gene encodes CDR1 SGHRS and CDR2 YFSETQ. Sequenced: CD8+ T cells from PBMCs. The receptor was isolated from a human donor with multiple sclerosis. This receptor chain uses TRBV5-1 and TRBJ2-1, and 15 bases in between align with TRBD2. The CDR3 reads CAGSPGTSGRNEQFF. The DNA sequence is TGCGCCGGCAGCCCCGGGACTAGCGGGAGGAATGAGCAGTTCTTC.